This T cell receptor beta chain was recorded in a study of beta chain features in type 1 diabetes. Study observations and caveats: For Type 1 diabetes patients, all four CD4+ subsets carried TCRB CDR3s that were moderately but significantly shorter.

This CDR3 contains 16 residues. The germline gives CDR1 SGHTA, CDR2 FQGTGA. V lost 1 base to trimming and J lost 0 bases, with 7 bases between them. This clone has just a few counts. Its target is unknown. Investigators reverse transcribed all isolated RNA, so they sequenced expressed TCRB transcripts. Clones were sequenced by immunoSEQ multiplex PCR, and TCRdb holds only the in-frame ones, with some missing. This table has about 270,000 clones, roughly an eighth appearing once. This receptor was obtained from a man aged 25 to 45 with type 1 diabetes. The chain combines TRBV7-3 with TRBJ2-6; D gene uncertain. Input material: naive CD4+ T cells from blood. CDR3 sequence: CASSLIGYSGANVLTF. In DNA form, the CDR3 reads TGTGCCAGCAGCTTAATCGGTTACTCTGGGGCCAACGTCCTGACTTTC.